This TCR beta chain was documented in a study of blood T cells in healthy people across ages. CDR1 is SGHTA and CDR2 is FQGNSA in the germline V gene. The CDR3 spans 15 residues. J was trimmed by 3 bases and V by 5 bases; bases with no gene match: 7. The authors ran a second PCR of 7 to 11 cycles using a sample-barcoded 5' primer and a J-beta primer mix. Using its own MiXCR run on the 5' RACE reads, TCRdb lists one record per CDR3 protein. The sample has hundreds of thousands of distinct CDR3 sequences, roughly 49% seen once. This clonotype was seen a handful of times. What was sequenced was blood. The TCR comes from a woman in her sixties or seventies in good health. The V and J genes are TRBV7-2 and TRBJ2-7, with 10 positions matching TRBD2. Written as DNA, the CDR3 is TGTGCCAGCAGCGCCACTAGCGGGGCTGGCTACGAGCAGTACTTC. Translated: CASSATSGAGYEQYF. The whole variable domain, remainder taken from reference TRBV7-2 and TRBJ2-7, is GAGVSQSPSNKVTEKGKDVELRCDPISGHTALYWYRQSLGQGLEFLIYFQGNSAPDKSGLPSDRFSAERTGGSVSTLTIQRTQQEDSAVYLCASSATSGAGYEQYFGPGTRLTVT.